This TCR beta chain came from a study of OX40 agonist ivuxolimab in advanced cancers. Across the study: Patients got intravenous ivuxolimab at 0.01 to 10 mg/kg every 2 weeks. Two cutaneous melanoma patients and one hepatocellular carcinoma patient, three in all, had partial responses.

The study's findings and limits: The CD4+ and CD8+ T cells in the blood had expanded clonally by week 6 at 0.1 to 3.0 mg/kg.

This clone appeared once. Its target is unknown. Trimming removed 5 bases from V and 7 bases from J, with 14 bases in between. This CDR3 region has 13 residues. Germline-derived CDR1 and CDR2 are MDHEN and SYDVKM. Sequenced by immunoSEQ multiplex PCR; TCRdb stores in-frame clones only, minus some. The sample yields about 52,000 clones, 75% to 90% seen once. Sampling of blood occurred at baseline, cycle 4 day 1, and cycle 7 day 1. This chain uses TRBV28 with TRBJ1-2; TRBD1 might be the D (5 bases). This specimen consisted of CD4+ or CD8+ T cells sorted from blood, obtained in a trial of the OX40 agonist ivuxolimab. This receptor was obtained from an adult with an advanced solid tumor such as melanoma, head and neck, liver or kidney cancer. The CDR3 loop is CASSAQEELGYTF. CDR3 DNA: TGTGCCAGCAGTGCACAGGAGGAGCTTGGCTACACCTTC.